Detailed here is one T cell receptor (beta chain). The antigen remains unidentified. The data originate from a study of cytomegalovirus exposure and HLA in healthy donors. Study-wide results and caveats: Most subjects had HLA-A and HLA-B alleles reportedly predicted accurately by TCR beta sequences. As a later analysis showed, a missense DCLRE1C variant was linked to trimming of TCR beta V- and J-genes. For most TCR sequences rarity was the rule, although some public TCRs occurred in many donors. As a later analysis revealed, the rate of TCR association differed by HLA locus, with DRB1 most and HLA-C fewest.

Use of 60 Vbeta and 13 Jbeta primers characterized the PCR. Sequencing used immunoSEQ multiplex PCR; TCRdb keeps in-frame clones, though not all of them. The sample includes 150,000 to 200,000 clones, about 77% of them seen just once. The CDR3 extends over 15 amino acids. Per germline, CDR1 SGHRS and CDR2 YFSETQ. Deletions cut 0 bases from V and 14 bases from J, with 21 bases between. This chain uses TRBV5-1 with TRBJ2-1; tentative D call: TRBD2 (7 bases). This clonotype was obtained from a man between 18 and 29 years old in good health and CMV-seropositive. Material for sequencing was PBMCs. CDR3 nucleotide sequence: TGCGCCAGCAGCTTGGGTGTGAGTGGGGGGGCCGAGAAGTTCTTC. Translated: CASSLGVSGGAEKFF.